This is a list of T cell receptor beta chains from one sample in a study of blood T cell repertoires in COVID-19. Produced via immunoSEQ multiplex PCR; TCRdb's table is partial and in-frame only. The table lists about 200,000 clones, around 85% of them singletons. Sequencing used PBMCs or T cells enriched from blood (not recorded which). The origin of the receptors is a woman in her 40s with acute COVID-19. Each CDR3 is given without its conserved first and last residue. The order of the fields is clone size, V gene, CDR3 protein. Size is omitted from some rows. Given values are once, few, many or a class for expanded clones.

. TRBV6-5 ASSYSGGGGTPLH
. TRBV27 ASSQLRRTGELF
. TRBV19 ASRRDHKGGELF
. TRBV15 ATSRVAGAHQPQH
. TRBV20-1 SASRQGGIQPQH
. TRBV19 ASTLAGGSNQPQH
. TRBV5-1 ASSARPGGSADTQY
. TRBV5-1 ASTSHSPYNEQF
. TRBV29-1 SVEKVVNTEAF
once TRBV30 AWSAATGYYSNQPQH
. TRBV28 ASSSGQGRETQY
. TRBV18 ASSLTRQGDSPLH
few TRBV11-2 ASSSPAGASYEQY
. TRBV5-1 ASSLGGGRGSEQY
few TRBV3-1/TRBV3-2 ASRATLGQGMVAF
. TRBV18 ASSPDTEKLF
once TRBV7-6 ASSPTRDLTDTQY
. TRBV2 ASRGAVEKLF
once TRBV6-5 ASSLSGRVGEQF
. TRBV4-1 ASSQDGTGTDTQY
. TRBV13 ASSSSGTGGYTEAF
once TRBV27 ASSFLDSSFSYNEQF
. TRBV19 ASSWASAALGEQF
. TRBV24-1 ATSALVTSGSSYNEQF
. TRBV7-2 ASSLWGLAGVEQY
. TRBV19 ASSIIGREKAGELF
few TRBV19 ASKETSGRGAYNEQF
few TRBV19 ASSRQDRQETQY
. TRBV4-3 ASSQDSGLEAF